This T cell receptor beta chain was recovered during a study of shared clonotypes between healthy human individuals. Study summary: The donor group consisted of a couple of women and three men, aged 18 to 49. General study findings and limits: The authors sampled blood alone, and tissue repertoires likely differ.

V lost 5 bases and J 3 bases, leaving 17 bases between the germline ends. Germline assignment: CDR1 SNHLY and CDR2 FYNNEI. The CDR3 sequence is 16 residues long. Remarks on this clone: Its antigen is undetermined.

An assay was performed, and its level was deep. Data came from immunoSEQ multiplex PCR; TCRdb stores just in-frame clones and leaves some out. The data contain roughly 720,000 clones, around 90% of them seen just once; the ten biggest clones take up 34%. Donors, without exception, were Caucasian adults residing in Nashville, Tennessee. This clonotype originated in a man between 18 and 35 years old in good health. Some clones in this sample may be carry-over from other donors' samples. The V and J genes are TRBV2 and TRBJ1-5, with a weak D call TRBD1 (5 bases). Material for sequencing was memory CD8+ T cells from PBMCs. Stated subset: CD45RO+ cells pooled with CCR7-negative TemRA cells. For the CDR3, the DNA is TGTGCCAGCAGTCCGTGGGGCCCCGATACCAATCAGCCCCAGCATTTT. Its protein product is CASSPWGPDTNQPQHF.